The rows below give T cell receptor beta chains drawn from one sample of a study of T cells in Graves' hyperthyroidism and ophthalmopathy. MiXCR, applied by TCRdb to the multiplex PCR reads, yields one record per CDR3 protein. Found here are about 690,000 distinct CDR3 sequences, 15% to 20% of them singletons; the top ten hold less than 20%. Specimen: blood. The receptors stem from a man aged 45 to 65 with Graves' hyperthyroidism. Each CDR3 is given with its conserved first and last residue. D genes are given only for firm matches. Part of the rows lack a size; the others show once, few, many or a class for expanded clones.

j_gene | d_gene | v_gene | abundance | len | CDR3nt | CDR3aa
TRBJ2-2 | - | TRBV5-6 | - | 16 | TGTGCCAGCAGCTTTGGCAGGAGTCCGAACACCGGGGAGCTGTCTTTT | CASSFGRSPNTGELSF
TRBJ2-5 | - | TRBV12-3/TRBV12-4 | few | 15 | TGTGCCAGCAGTCCCGATTACCGGGGTCGGGAGACCCAGTACTTC | CASSPDYRGRETQYF
TRBJ2-1 | TRBD2 | TRBV6-2/TRBV6-3 | many | 15 | TGTGCCAGCAAAACTAGCGGGGTCCGGGTCGATGAGCAGTTCTTC | CASKTSGVRVDEQFF
TRBJ2-5 | - | TRBV25-1 | few | 13 | TGTGCCAGCAGTGAATATATGGCAGAGACCCAGTACTTC | CASSEYMAETQYF
TRBJ2-1 | TRBD2 | TRBV24-1 | many | 17 | TGTGCCACCAGTGAGCCTAGCGGGAGGGCTGGGGACAATGAGCAGTTCTTC | CATSEPSGRAGDNEQFF
TRBJ1-4 | TRBD1 | TRBV10-3 | - | 18 | TGTGCCATCAGAGCCGGGACAGGGGGATTGGCGACTAATGAAAAACCGTTTTTT | CAIRAGTGGLATNEKPFF
TRBJ2-7 | TRBD2 | TRBV12-3/TRBV12-4 | many | 14 | TGTGCCAGCAGCCCCGTAGCGGGAGCCTACGAGCAGTACTTC | CASSPVAGAYEQYF
TRBJ2-1 | - | TRBV9 | many | 16 | TGTGCCAGCAGCGTAGGTGTGGCGCGTTCCTACAATGAGCAGTTCTTC | CASSVGVARSYNEQFF
TRBJ2-1 | - | TRBV2 | many | 14 | TGTGCCAGCAGTGTGGAGCGGCCCTACAATGAGCAGTTCTTC | CASSVERPYNEQFF
TRBJ1-2 | - | TRBV2 | many | 14 | TGTGCCAGCAGCCAAGAGGGGGTGGTGAAAGGCTACACCTTC | CASSQEGVVKGYTF
TRBJ1-1 | - | TRBV30 | many | 14 | TGTGCCTGTCAAGAGGGACACATGAACACTGAAGCTTTCTTT | CACQEGHMNTEAFF
TRBJ2-7 | - | TRBV27 | - | 15 | TGTGCCAGCAGTTTTGCAGACCCAAGGCCCTACGAGCAGTACTTC | CASSFADPRPYEQYF
TRBJ2-3 | - | TRBV18 | few | 14 | TGTGCCAGCTCACCCAGGGGATTGGCAGATACGCAGTATTTT | CASSPRGLADTQYF
TRBJ2-5 | TRBD2 | TRBV7-8 | many | 16 | TGTGCCAGCAACCTCAGGTCGCTAGCGGGAGGAGAGACCCAGTACTTC | CASNLRSLAGGETQYF
TRBJ2-1 | TRBD2 | TRBV5-1 | - | 16 | TGCGCCAGCAGCTTGGGGGGGACTAGCGGAGGTCGGGAGCAGTTCTTC | CASSLGGTSGGREQFF
TRBJ2-3 | - | TRBV11-2 | many | 14 | TGTGCCAGCAGCTCTGCTAGCGGCACAGATACGCAGTATTTT | CASSSASGTDTQYF
TRBJ1-1 | - | TRBV20-1 | few | 13 | TGCAGTGCTACCGGGGGGAAGAACACTGAAGCTTTCTTT | CSATGGKNTEAFF
TRBJ2-7 | TRBD1 | TRBV27 | once | 15 | TGTGCCAGCAGGCTTGATACAGGGGGGTCCTACGAGCAGTACTTC | CASRLDTGGSYEQYF
TRBJ2-1 | - | TRBV27 | many | 12 | TGTGCCAGCGGATCATTAAGAGAGGAGCAGTTCTTC | CASGSLREEQFF
TRBJ2-2 | TRBD1 | TRBV9 | many | 16 | TGTGCCAGCAGCGGGCGACAGGGAACGAACACCGGGGAGCTGTTTTTT | CASSGRQGTNTGELFF
TRBJ2-2 | - | TRBV12-3/TRBV12-4 | many | 18 | TGTGCCAGCAGCGGGTTGACCGGATGGGGGCTAGGCACCGGGGAGCTGTTTTTT | CASSGLTGWGLGTGELFF
TRBJ2-3 | - | TRBV29-1 | many | 13 | TGCAGCGCTCTTAGGGGACGCACAGATACGCAGTATTTT | CSALRGRTDTQYF
TRBJ2-4 | TRBD2 | TRBV19 | - | 17 | TGTGCCAGTAGTGGGGGCGGGAGGGCCCCTTCCAAAAACATTCAGTACTTC | CASSGGGRAPSKNIQYF
TRBJ2-7 | - | TRBV28 | many | 14 | TGTGCCAGCAAGGAGGAGGGAGGGGGCCACGAGCAGTACTTC | CASKEEGGGHEQYF
TRBJ2-3 | - | TRBV20-1 | - | 15 | TGCAGTGCTAGACCCCTCAGACTAAGCACAGATACGCAGTATTTT | CSARPLRLSTDTQYF
TRBJ1-1 | TRBD1 | TRBV4-1 | few | 16 | TGCGCCAGCAGCCCAGGACAGGGGGCCCGTCTCACTGAAGCTTTCTTT | CASSPGQGARLTEAFF
TRBJ1-1 | - | TRBV3-1 | few | 12 | TGTGCCAGCAGCGAAGGACAACTTGAAGCTTTCTTT | CASSEGQLEAFF
TRBJ2-1 | TRBD2 | TRBV13 | - | 16 | TGTGCCAGCAGCTTGATGGGAGGGCCGAGTTTCGATGAGCAGTTCTTC | CASSLMGGPSFDEQFF
TRBJ1-2 | TRBD1 | TRBV29-1 | - | 15 | TGCAGCGTTGTGTTGATGGACAGGCGCTTAATTGGCTACACCTTC | CSVVLMDRRLIGYTF
TRBJ2-7 | - | TRBV9 | many | 15 | TGTGCCAGCAGCGTAGGCGCGACGCAACATTACGAGCAGTACTTC | CASSVGATQHYEQYF
TRBJ2-7 | - | TRBV30 | few | 13 | TGTGCCTGGAGTGTAAATACTGGGTACGAGCAGTACTTC | CAWSVNTGYEQYF
TRBJ1-1 | - | TRBV5-5 | many | 14 | TGTGCCAGCAGCTGGAAACCGACAGAAACTGAAGCTTTCTTT | CASSWKPTETEAFF
TRBJ1-1 | - | TRBV15 | many | 15 | TGTGCCACCAGCAGAGTAGGGGGGAGGGACACTGAAGCTTTCTTT | CATSRVGGRDTEAFF
TRBJ2-3 | TRBD1 | TRBV19 | - | 15 | TGTGCCAGTAGTATGAGGACAGGGGGCCAAGATACGCAGTATTTT | CASSMRTGGQDTQYF
TRBJ1-1 | - | TRBV10-2 | many | 13 | TGCGCCAGCAGTGAGAACAGCGGTCCTGAAGCTTTCTTT | CASSENSGPEAFF
TRBJ2-1 | - | TRBV11-2 | - | 15 | TGTGCCAGCACCTTAATTCCATACTCCTACAATGAGCAGTTCTTC | CASTLIPYSYNEQFF
TRBJ2-7 | TRBD1 | TRBV5-5 | many | 12 | TGTGCCAGCCGGGGACAGGAAGACGAGCAGTACTTC | CASRGQEDEQYF
TRBJ2-5 | - | TRBV25-1 | - | 16 | TGTGCCAGCAGTGGGACCCGACAGATTCCAGAAGAGACCCAGTACTTC | CASSGTRQIPEETQYF
TRBJ2-5 | TRBD2 | TRBV14 | many | 16 | TGTGCCAGCAGCCAAGGCTTCTCAGCGGGAGGAGAGACCCAGTACTTC | CASSQGFSAGGETQYF
TRBJ2-1 | TRBD2 | TRBV12-3/TRBV12-4 | few | 16 | TGTGCCAGCAGTCACAAGTCTAGCGGTACCTACAATGAGCAGTTCTTC | CASSHKSSGTYNEQFF
TRBJ1-6 | TRBD1 | TRBV19 | many | 16 | TGTGCCAGTAGTCCCTCGATCGTGACAGGGGAATCACCCCTCCACTTT | CASSPSIVTGESPLHF
TRBJ2-1 | TRBD2 | TRBV9 | - | 15 | TGTGCCAGCAGCGTAGGGCGGGAGGGCCGGGGGGAGCAGTTCTTC | CASSVGREGRGEQFF
TRBJ2-2 | TRBD1 | TRBV11-2 | many | 15 | TGTGCCAGCAGCCAGGACAGGGTGGAGGCCGGGGAGCTGTTTTTT | CASSQDRVEAGELFF
TRBJ2-5 | - | TRBV24-1 | - | 15 | TGTGCCACCAGTGATTTGTTGCGGGAACAAGAGACCCAGTACTTC | CATSDLLREQETQYF
TRBJ2-1 | - | TRBV28 | many | 12 | TGTGCCAGCAGTTCCGCGGTTCATGAGCAGTTCTTC | CASSSAVHEQFF
TRBJ2-3 | - | TRBV20-1 | many | 16 | TGCAGTGCTCAGATCCCCCGGAGCACCAAGGAAGATACGCAGTATTTT | CSAQIPRSTKEDTQYF
TRBJ2-7 | - | TRBV29-1 | - | 12 | TGCAGCGTTGGCCCAGAATCCTACGAGCAGTACTTC | CSVGPESYEQYF
TRBJ2-3 | - | TRBV5-8 | few | 14 | TGTGCCAGCAGCTTGGTTCAGCTTACAGATACGCAGTATTTT | CASSLVQLTDTQYF
TRBJ2-3 | - | TRBV7-2 | many | 16 | TGTGCCAGCAGCTTGGGCAGCGGTCCTAGCACAGATACGCAGTATTTT | CASSLGSGPSTDTQYF
TRBJ2-1 | TRBD2 | TRBV6-2/TRBV6-3 | few | 16 | TGTGCCAGCAGTTACTCCGGACTAGCAGCTTACAATGAGCAGTTCTTC | CASSYSGLAAYNEQFF
TRBJ1-2 | - | TRBV5-5 | - | 15 | TGTGCCAGCAGCTCCCATACGGGGAGGAACTATGGCTACACCTTC | CASSSHTGRNYGYTF
TRBJ1-5 | - | TRBV6-1 | - | 18 | TGTGCCAGCAGTTCCCTTCGGGGGGGGGTTTCTAGCAATCAGCCCCAGCATTTT | CASSSLRGGVSSNQPQHF
TRBJ1-2 | - | TRBV6-2/TRBV6-3 | many | 12 | TGTGCCAGCATCCAGGGGAACTATGGCTACACCTTC | CASIQGNYGYTF
TRBJ2-7 | - | TRBV12-3/TRBV12-4 | few | 16 | TGTGCCAGCAGTTCGGGGCCCCCAACCAGCATCTACGAGCAGTGCTTC | CASSSGPPTSIYEQCF
TRBJ1-1 | - | TRBV25-1 | - | 11 | TGTGCCAGCACCTTTGGGGGTGAAGCTTTCTTT | CASTFGGEAFF
TRBJ1-1 | - | TRBV25-1 | - | 12 | TGTGCCAGCAGTGGCGGACCGCAGAAAGCTTTCTTT | CASSGGPQKAFF
TRBJ2-1 | - | TRBV12-5 | many | 13 | TGTGCTAGTGGTTTTGGACTCCTCAATGAGCAGTTCTTC | CASGFGLLNEQFF
TRBJ2-2 | - | TRBV2 | many | 15 | TGTGCCAGCACGGAAAGGGCGGGGCAAGGCGGGGAGCTGTTTTTT | CASTERAGQGGELFF
TRBJ2-3 | - | TRBV28 | many | 17 | TGTGCCAGCATCTCTCCTCTCGAAACTTTCAGCACAGATACGCAGTATTTT | CASISPLETFSTDTQYF